These 15 T cell receptor beta chains share one sample of origin, sequenced in a study of cytomegalovirus exposure and HLA in healthy donors. The PCR was carried out with 60 Vbeta primers and 13 Jbeta primers. Data came from immunoSEQ multiplex PCR; TCRdb stores just in-frame clones and leaves some out. The table includes roughly 100,000 clones, less than 85% detected once. Sequenced: PBMCs. The receptors stem from a woman aged 18-29 years in good health and CMV-seropositive.

CDR3 residues: CASRDLDRGPGNTIYF. The CDR3 nucleotides read TGTGCCAGCAGAGACTTGGACAGGGGTCCTGGAAACACCATATATTTT. The chain is built from TRBV28 and TRBJ1-3; 9 bases map to TRBD1. With 6 bases clipped from V and 2 bases from J, the junction kept 8 bases outside the gene matches. Germline-derived CDR1 and CDR2 are MDHEN and SYDVKM. This CDR3 is 16 amino acids long.

This chain connects TRBV2 to TRBJ1-5; D gene unclear. The V gene's germline CDR1 is SNHLY and CDR2 FYNNEI. The V end was cut by 2 bases, the J end by 9 bases, with 11 bases between. The CDR3 sequence is 13 residues long. Here the CDR3 reads CASSEPGMGPQHF. For the CDR3, the DNA is TGTGCCAGCAGTGAACCGGGGATGGGGCCCCAGCATTTT.

The V gene is TRBV21-1, the J gene TRBJ1-2; TRBD1 is the table's D call and was not checked against the DNA. TRBV21-1 is assigned pseudogene status. The CDR3 totals 13 residues. The CDR3 sequence: CASSRTGRDGYTF. The CDR3 DNA follows: TGTGCCAGCAGCAGGACAGGGCGAGATGGCTACACCTTC.

The genes are TRBV27 and TRBJ2-7; TRBD1 matches 7 bases. The trim removed 5 bases at V and 6 bases at J, leaving 13 bases unmatched. CDR1 is MNHEY and CDR2 is SMNVEV in the germline V gene (reference sequence). The CDR3 sequence is 15 residues long. In nucleotides, the CDR3 is TGTGCCAGCAGTGTCCGACAGGGTCTCCTCCGCGAGCAGTACTTC. Translated: CASSVRQGLLREQYF.

This chain links TRBV6-1 with TRBJ2-1, with 10 bases identical to TRBD1. The CDR3 covers 16 residues. Trimming took 1 base from V and 8 from J; bases not matched to a gene: 8. CDR1 is MNHNS, CDR2 SASEGT, per germline. The CDR3 spells CASSEDLGTGVYEQFF. CDR3 DNA: TGTGCCAGCAGTGAAGATCTTGGGACAGGGGTTTATGAGCAGTTCTTC.

The chain couples TRBV28 to TRBJ1-5; the match to TRBD1 covers 9 bases. With 6 bases clipped from V and 1 base from J, the junction kept 4 bases outside the gene matches. CDR1 and CDR2 (germline): MDHEN, SYDVKM. The CDR3 is 15 residues long. CDR3 protein: CASRGTGPSNQPQHF. Written as DNA, the CDR3 is TGTGCCAGCAGGGGGACAGGGCCAAGCAATCAGCCCCAGCATTTT.

Note on this clone: The conserved phenylalanine or tryptophan is not found at the CDR3 terminus, so this likely reflects a read error. The rearrangement uses TRBV28 and TRBJ1-1; no clear D. Germline loops: CDR1 MDHEN, CDR2 SYDVKM. The CDR3 is made up of 13 amino acids. The V end was cut by 5 bases, the J end by 4 bases, with 11 bases between. CDR3 sequence: CASSSRPTTEAFS. The DNA for the CDR3 is TGTGCCAGCAGTAGCCGCCCAACCACTGAAGCTTTCTCT.

CDR3: CASSEAWAPRGEQYF. CDR3 bases: TGTGCCAGCAGTGAAGCCTGGGCACCACGGGGGGAGCAGTACTTC. This chain joins TRBV2 and TRBJ2-7, with D possibly matching TRBD2 (6 bases). The V end was cut by 0 bases, the J end by 7 bases, with 16 bases between. This CDR3 has 15 amino acids. Germline V gene sequence: CDR1 SNHLY, CDR2 FYNNEI.

The rearrangement joins TRBV7-3 to TRBJ1-1; unclear D gene. CDR1 and CDR2 from the germline V gene are SGHTA and FQGTGA. The CDR3 extends over 13 amino acids. Trimming removed 5 bases at V and 0 bases at J, with 7 bases between. CDR3 nucleotide sequence: TGTGCCAGCAGCCTCCTAATGAACACTGAAGCTTTCTTT. This translates into CASSLLMNTEAFF.

V and J are TRBV6-1 and TRBJ2-1; TRBD1 matches 9 bases. The CDR3 length is 15 residues. V was pared by 5 bases and J by 4 bases, with 6 bases of the junction left unmatched. CDR1 is MNHNS, CDR2 SASEGT, per germline. The CDR3 DNA follows: TGTGCCAGCAGTAATACAGGGGGCGCGTACAATGAGCAGTTCTTC. Translated: CASSNTGGAYNEQFF.

This chain joins TRBV28 and TRBJ2-1; possibly TRBD2 for D (7 bases). The CDR3 has 15 residues. Looked up from germline, CDR1 is MDHEN and CDR2 is SYDVKM. V was trimmed by 2 bases and J by 2 bases, leaving 10 bases between them. CDR3 loop: CASSLRGRAYNEQFF. CDR3 in DNA: TGTGCCAGCAGTTTAAGGGGGAGGGCCTACAATGAGCAGTTCTTC.

The genes are TRBV19 and TRBJ1-5; D gene ambiguous. The CDR3 covers 16 residues. Trimming left V 2 bases short and J 0 bases short, with 11 bases between. In germline, CDR1 is LNHDA, CDR2 SQIVND (reference sequence). CDR3 bases: TGTGCCAGTAGTATAACATACATTAATAGCAATCAGCCCCAGCATTTT. It translates to CASSITYINSNQPQHF.

This clone was seen a single time. V and J are TRBV7-9 and TRBJ2-7, with D possibly being TRBD1 (5 bases). V gave up 6 bases and J gave up 5 bases, with 14 bases separating them. Germline loops: CDR1 SEHNR, CDR2 FQNEAQ (reference sequence). The CDR3 consists of 13 residues. CDR3 in DNA: TGTGCCAGCAGAACTCCAGGGCCCAACGAGCAGTACTTC. Protein product: CASRTPGPNEQYF.

The rearrangement joins TRBV6-6 to TRBJ1-2; 9 positions agree with TRBD1. The J segment lost 7 bases and the V segment lost 2 bases, leaving 2 bases of the junction unmatched. The CDR3 totals 13 residues. Germline CDR1 is MNHNY and CDR2 is SVGAGI (reference sequence). CDR3 loop: CASSYLTGGGYTF. CDR3 in DNA: TGTGCCAGCAGTTACCTGACAGGGGGTGGCTACACCTTC.

The rearrangement uses TRBV18 and TRBJ2-7, with D hard to call. The CDR3 is 15 amino acids. Per germline, CDR1 KGHSH and CDR2 LQKENI. V gave up 2 bases and J gave up 0 bases, with 11 bases separating them. CDR3 protein: CASSPGTASSYEQYF. Here the CDR3 DNA reads TGTGCCAGCTCACCAGGAACGGCTAGCTCCTACGAGCAGTACTTC. Combining the CDR3 with reference TRBV18 and TRBJ2-7 gives the whole variable domain NAGVMQNPRHLVRRRGQEARLRCSPMKGHSHVYWYRQLPEEGLKFMVYLQKENIIDESGMPKERFSAEFPKEGPSILRIQQVVRGDSAAYFCASSPGTASSYEQYFGPGTRLTVT.